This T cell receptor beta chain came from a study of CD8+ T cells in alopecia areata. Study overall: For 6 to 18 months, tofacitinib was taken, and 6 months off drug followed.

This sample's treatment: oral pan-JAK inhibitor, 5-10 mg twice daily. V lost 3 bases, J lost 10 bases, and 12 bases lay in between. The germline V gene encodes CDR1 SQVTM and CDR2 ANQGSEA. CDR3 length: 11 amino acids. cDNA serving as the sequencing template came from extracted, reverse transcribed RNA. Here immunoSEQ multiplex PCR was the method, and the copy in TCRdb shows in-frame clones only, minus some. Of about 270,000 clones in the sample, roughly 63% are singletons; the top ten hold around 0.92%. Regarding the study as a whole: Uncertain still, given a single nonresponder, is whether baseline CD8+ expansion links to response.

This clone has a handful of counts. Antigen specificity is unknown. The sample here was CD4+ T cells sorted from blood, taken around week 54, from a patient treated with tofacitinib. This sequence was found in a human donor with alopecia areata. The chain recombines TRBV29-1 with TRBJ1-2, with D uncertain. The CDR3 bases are TGCAGCGTTGAGCGCCGGGCCTCCTACACCTTC. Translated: CSVERRASYTF.